The table lists the clone carrying this T cell receptor (beta chain) with a few counts. What it binds is not known. These data belong to a study of post-analysis software for immune sequencing data. Study-wide context: The disease courses spanned relapsing-remitting, secondary progressive and progressive-relapsing forms of multiple sclerosis.

The CDR3 loop spans 14 amino acids. Trimming took 0 bases from V and 2 from J, leaving 8 bases between them. Germline CDR1 reads SGHRS; CDR2 reads YFSETQ. Study conclusions and caveats: Multiple sclerosis patients had significantly lower normalized Chao1 diversity than controls. Elevated frequency relative to controls characterized four or five TRBV segments in patients, TRBV5-6, TRBV5-1 and TRBV20-1 among them. Under F measure analysis, samples from one preparation batch co-clustered strongly.

Unique molecular identifiers featured in each of the TCR beta cDNA libraries. Researchers reported some 500,000 cDNA molecules coming from about 0.98 to 11 million T cells. One entry per CDR3 protein, called by TCRdb with MiXCR from the PCR reads. The sample carries under 650,000 distinct CDR3 sequences, roughly 46% recorded once. This TCR was sampled from a girl aged 10-17 years with multiple sclerosis. The sequenced material came from blood. The V call is TRBV5-1, the J call TRBJ1-2; D is perhaps TRBD1 (5 bases). The DNA for the CDR3 is TGCGCCAGCAGCTTGGATCAGGGCAACTATGGCTACACCTTC. The encoded protein is CASSLDQGNYGYTF.